The 31 T cell receptor beta chains listed next were all sequenced from one sample in a study of T cells in Graves' hyperthyroidism and ophthalmopathy. Amplified TCR beta CDR3 regions derived from RNA transcripts. RT-PCR in the first round (using the HTBI primer set) targeted the TCR CDR3. TCRdb reprocessed the multiplex PCR reads with MiXCR, giving one entry per CDR3 protein. The repertoire includes over 300,000 distinct CDR3 sequences, roughly 13% of them detected once, and roughly 35% sits in the top ten. Specimen: blood. The receptors were gathered from a woman in her thirties or forties with Graves' ophthalmopathy.

The chain carries TRBV7-6 and TRBJ2-7, with D possibly TRBD2 on 6 matching bases. Trimming took 2 bases from V and 1 from J, leaving 15 bases between them. The CDR3 is 16 residues long. Germline lookup yields CDR1 SGHVS and CDR2 FNYEAQ. The CDR3 coding sequence is TGTGCCAGCAGCTTATTGGGCGGGGTGAGGTCCTACGAGCAGTACTTC. Protein sequence: CASSLLGGVRSYEQYF.

There are many counts of this clonotype. The chain recombines TRBV7-2 with TRBJ1-1, with 7 bases aligning to TRBD1. Trimming at V came to 7 bases and at J to 2 bases, leaving 10 bases not matched to a gene. Germline values: CDR1 SGHTA, CDR2 FQGNSA. The CDR3 contains 15 residues. CDR3 nucleotide sequence: TGTGCCAGCATCTCTAGGGACAGAAAAAACACTGAAGCTTTCTTT. Its protein product is CASISRDRKNTEAFF.

In this sample, this clonotype turned up many times. This chain uses TRBV6-2 or TRBV6-3 with TRBJ1-5, with D hard to call. The CDR3 has 16 amino acids. V was trimmed by 6 bases and J by 4 bases, leaving 19 bases between them. Germline lookup yields CDR1 MNHEY and CDR2 SVGEGT. This CDR3 reads CASRPIDLWRNQPQHF. In DNA, the CDR3 is TGTGCCAGCAGACCCATTGACCTCTGGAGGAATCAGCCCCAGCATTTT.

CDR3 coding DNA: TGTGCCAGCAGCCGAGGGGGCAGGCCTACCCCTGGAAACACCATATATTTT. Its translation is CASSRGGRPTPGNTIYF. The chain carries TRBV5-4 and TRBJ1-3; 7 positions match TRBD1. V trimming: 4 bases; J trimming: 2 bases; junction bases outside the gene matches: 12. This CDR3 comprises 17 residues. Germline V CDR1 and CDR2: SGHNT, YYREEE (reference sequence). Filled out from reference TRBV5-4 and TRBJ1-3, the complete variable domain reads ETGVTQSPTHLIKTRGQQVTLRCSSQSGHNTVSWYQQALGQGPQFIFQYYREEENGRGNFPPRFSGLQFPNYSSELNVNALELDDSALYLCASSRGGRPTPGNTIYFGEGSWLTVV.

The chain uses TRBV30 and TRBJ2-7; the D gene is possibly TRBD2 (5 bases). The CDR3 runs 14 residues. CDR1 is GTSNPN, CDR2 SVGIG, per germline (reference sequence). Trimming removed 0 bases at V and 2 bases at J, with 11 bases between. CDR3 loop: CAWSVQAATYEQYF. CDR3 nucleotide sequence: TGTGCCTGGAGTGTACAAGCGGCTACCTACGAGCAGTACTTC. Full variable domain (missing parts from reference TRBV30 and TRBJ2-7): SQTIHQWPATLVQPVGSPLSLECTVEGTSNPNLYWYRQAAGRGLQLLFYSVGIGQISSEVPQNLSASRPQDRQFILSSKKLLLSDSGFYLCAWSVQAATYEQYFGPGTRLTVT.

The sample holds many counts of this clonotype. This sequence joins TRBV2 and TRBJ2-3; 8 nucleotides agree with TRBD2. CDR3 length: 16 amino acids. Germline-derived CDR1 and CDR2 are SNHLY and FYNNEI. Unmatched junction bases numbered 6, after V lost 3 bases and J lost 1 base. In nucleotides, the CDR3 is TGTGCCAGCAGTGATCAAGCGGGAGCGGGCACAGATACGCAGTATTTT. This translates into CASSDQAGAGTDTQYF.

The chain joins TRBV10-3 to TRBJ2-1, with D perhaps TRBD2 (5 bases). The CDR3 loop spans 11 amino acids. V lost 4 bases, J lost 10 bases, and 8 bases lay in between. Germline CDR1 and CDR2: ENHRY and SYGVKD. CDR3 amino acids: CAISVTGEQFF. Here the CDR3 DNA reads TGTGCCATCAGTGTGACGGGAGAGCAGTTCTTC.

This clonotype showed up many times. The chain uses TRBV20-1 and TRBJ2-3; 8 bases agree with TRBD2. The CDR3 length is 14 residues. V was pared by 5 bases and J by 3 bases, with 7 bases of the junction left unmatched. CDR1 and CDR2 (germline): DFQATT, SNEGSKA (reference sequence). The CDR3 DNA follows: TGCAGTGCTGGATTAGCGGGGAGGACAGATACGCAGTATTTT. It encodes CSAGLAGRTDTQYF.

This clonotype appeared many times. J is TRBJ2-5 and V is TRBV2, with D unresolved. The germline gives CDR1 SNHLY, CDR2 FYNNEI. V was clipped by 4 bases and J by 3 bases, with 3 bases between them. The CDR3 is made up of 11 amino acids. The CDR3 region has the DNA TGTGCCAGCAGTGGGGAAGAGACCCAGTACTTC. This sequence encodes CASSGEETQYF.

The sample holds many counts of this clonotype. The chain has TRBV12-3 or TRBV12-4 and TRBJ1-5, with 7 nucleotides matching TRBD1. The CDR3 is 16 amino acids. Losses at the gene ends were 2 bases for V and 2 bases for J; bases not matched to a gene: 6. CDR3 DNA sequence: TGTGCCAGCAGTTTATACGCAGGGGGAGGCAATCAGCCCCAGCATTTT. Its protein is CASSLYAGGGNQPQHF.

Ten or more counts support this clonotype. This chain connects TRBV6-1 to TRBJ1-5, with D possibly TRBD1 on 5 matching bases. In germline, CDR1 is MNHNS, CDR2 SASEGT. Trimming took off 5 bases at V and 6 bases at J, with 14 bases between the two ends. The CDR3 extends over 14 amino acids. The CDR3 DNA sequence: TGTGCCAGCAGTTGGTCGGATGGGGGTCAGCCCCAGCATTTT. Protein product: CASSWSDGGQPQHF.

This clonotype was seen repeatedly, ten times or more. The chain links TRBV13 to TRBJ2-7, with D perhaps given as TRBD1 or TRBD2 (5 bases each). Trimming removed 5 bases at V and 3 bases at J, with 11 bases between. CDR1 and CDR2 (germline): PRHDT, FYEKMQ (reference sequence). The CDR3 is made up of 13 amino acids. The CDR3 nucleotides read TGTGCCAGCAGCACCCGGGACGGCTACGAGCAGTACTTC. Protein product: CASSTRDGYEQYF.

This clonotype was detected ten times or more. This chain joins TRBV7-2 and TRBJ2-1; D gene ambiguous. The germline CDR1 and CDR2 sequences are SGHTA and FQGNSA. Trimming cost V 4 bases and J 3 bases, with 13 bases left between them. There are 15 residues in the CDR3. The CDR3 nucleotides read TGTGCCAGCAGCTACCGCCATAGTATCTACAATGAGCAGTTCTTC. This codes for CASSYRHSIYNEQFF.

This chain joins TRBV7-9 and TRBJ2-7; 8 bases align to TRBD1. This CDR3 is 15 amino acids long. Trimming cost V 1 base and J 6 bases; bases outside gene matches: 8. Germline assignment: CDR1 SEHNR and CDR2 FQNEAQ (reference sequence). The CDR3 is CASSLGAGGGTEQYF. The CDR3 region has the DNA TGTGCCAGCAGCTTAGGGGCAGGGGGCGGGACCGAGCAGTACTTC.

This clonotype was observed many times. This chain uses TRBV9 with TRBJ1-1; D is unresolved. Trimming took 2 bases from V and 4 from J, leaving 15 bases between them. This CDR3 has 15 amino acids. CDR1 is SGDLS and CDR2 is YYNGEE in the germline V gene. As DNA, the CDR3 is TGTGCCAGCAGCGTTCCCATAGGCTACCGCACTGAAGCTTTCTTT. Its translation: CASSVPIGYRTEAFF. Together with reference TRBV9 and TRBJ1-1, the CDR3 gives the full variable domain: DSGVTQTPKHLITATGQRVTLRCSPRSGDLSVYWYQQSLDQGLQFLIQYYNGEERAKGNILERFSAQQFPDLHSELNLSSLELGDSALYFCASSVPIGYRTEAFFGQGTRLTVV.

This clonotype was picked up many times. V gene TRBV6-1 combines with J gene TRBJ2-1; 8 bases align to TRBD2. Per germline, CDR1 MNHNS and CDR2 SASEGT. This CDR3 contains 14 residues. V dropped 11 bases and J dropped 4; count of bases not matched to a gene: 10. DNA of the CDR3: TGTGCCGCCCAAACGGGGGGGTCTTACAATGAGCAGTTCTTC. Protein sequence: CAAQTGGSYNEQFF.

V usage is TRBV14 and J usage is TRBJ2-7, with a weak D call TRBD2 (6 bases). V gave up 3 bases and J gave up 7 bases, with 19 bases separating them. Germline V gives CDR1 SGHDN, CDR2 FVKESK. This CDR3 spans 15 amino acids. Here the CDR3 DNA reads TGTGCCAGCAGCCACGGGACCTCGTTCCGGGGGGAGCAGTACTTC. This translates into CASSHGTSFRGEQYF.

The sample holds a few counts of this clonotype. The rearrangement uses TRBV5-1 and TRBJ2-5; tentatively, D is TRBD2 (5 bases). V was pared by 3 bases and J by 5 bases, with 14 bases between. Per the germline V gene, CDR1 is SGHRS and CDR2 is YFSETQ. The CDR3 length is 14 residues. The CDR3 loop reads CASSSPGTGETQYF. The CDR3 DNA reads TGCGCCAGCAGCTCACCGGGAACGGGGGAGACCCAGTACTTC.

This clonotype was seen repeatedly, ten times or more. V is TRBV20-1 and J is TRBJ2-1; possibly TRBD1 for D (6 bases). V lost 2 bases to trimming and J lost 0 bases, with 11 bases between them. From germline, CDR1 is DFQATT and CDR2 SNEGSKA (reference sequence). The CDR3 is made up of 15 amino acids. CDR3 sequence reads: CSARRQGSSYNEQFF. The CDR3 nucleotides read TGCAGTGCTAGAAGGCAGGGGAGCTCCTACAATGAGCAGTTCTTC.

This clonotype appeared a few times. The V and J genes are TRBV19 and TRBJ1-1, with D possibly being TRBD1 (6 bases). V lost 2 bases to trimming and J lost 10 bases, with 11 bases between them. Germline loops: CDR1 LNHDA, CDR2 SQIVND (reference sequence). This CDR3 is built from 12 residues. The CDR3 region has the DNA TGTGCCAGTAGTATAAGGGGAGGGGGAGCTTTCTTT. It yields the protein CASSIRGGGAFF.

In this sample, this clonotype turned up a few times. This chain joins TRBV11-2 and TRBJ2-1; D not resolved. CDR1 and CDR2 (germline): SGHAT, FQNNGV. V lost 5 bases and J lost 2, with 13 bases in between. The CDR3 has 15 residues. Here the CDR3 reads CASSPPPSAYNEQFF. The CDR3 DNA sequence: TGTGCCAGCAGCCCGCCCCCATCCGCCTACAATGAGCAGTTCTTC.

This clonotype was picked up many times. The chain combines TRBV12-3 or TRBV12-4 with TRBJ1-1, with 10 bases aligning to TRBD1. The CDR3 has 14 residues. The J segment lost 3 bases and the V segment lost 5 bases, leaving 3 bases of the junction unmatched. The CDR3: CASSPTGGHTEAFF. The DNA for the CDR3 is TGTGCCAGCAGTCCGACAGGGGGCCACACTGAAGCTTTCTTT.

This clonotype was observed many times. The rearrangement joins TRBV10-3 to TRBJ1-1; D perhaps matches TRBD1 (5 bases). CDR1 is ENHRY and CDR2 is SYGVKD in the germline V gene. V lost 2 bases and J lost 6, with 10 bases in between. The CDR3 has 13 residues. The CDR3 spells CAISEEGRSEAFF. DNA of the CDR3: TGTGCCATCAGTGAGGAGGGGCGGTCTGAAGCTTTCTTT.

This clonotype was recorded at least ten times. This chain connects TRBV3-1 to TRBJ1-1; the D is unclear. The V gene lost 8 bases and the J gene lost 2 bases, with 15 bases spanning the gap. The CDR3 contains 14 residues. Looked up from germline, CDR1 is LGHDT and CDR2 is YNNKEL (reference sequence). CDR3 bases: TGTGCCAGCCAGACCCCGGGTCTTAACACTGAAGCTTTCTTT. Translation gives CASQTPGLNTEAFF.

This clonotype was recorded a few times. An end of the junction does not agree with germline; a read error may underlie this. The chain employs TRBV18 and TRBJ2-7; no firm D call. CDR3 length: 14 amino acids. The V gene's germline CDR1 is KGHSH and CDR2 LQKENI. The DNA of the CDR3 is TGTGCCAGCCCACCCCTCGGACGTTCTGGGGAGCAGTACTTC. This codes for CASPPLGRSGEQYF.

This clonotype was seen repeatedly, ten times or more. The CDR3 region has the DNA TGTGCCAGCAGCTTACGGGCAGACACCAATGAGCAGTTCTTC. Amino acid sequence: CASSLRADTNEQFF. The V gene is TRBV7-9, the J gene TRBJ2-1, with D uncertain. The V end lost 2 bases, the J end lost 6 bases, and 11 bases lay between the germline ends. The CDR3 spans 14 residues. Per the germline V gene, CDR1 is SEHNR and CDR2 is FQNEAQ (reference sequence).

At least ten counts were recorded for this clonotype. The chain uses TRBV7-2 and TRBJ1-2; 12 positions match TRBD1. The CDR3 has 17 amino acids. With V trimmed by 5 bases and J by 4 bases, 11 bases remained unmatched. The germline CDR1 and CDR2 sequences are SGHTA and FQGNSA. The CDR3, as DNA: TGTGCCAGCAGCCATACAGGGACAGGGGGCTTCTCCTATGGCTACACCTTC. As protein: CASSHTGTGGFSYGYTF.

The table lists this clonotype with many counts. The chain is built from TRBV18 and TRBJ1-4, with a weak D call TRBD1 (6 bases). This CDR3 region has 15 residues. The V end was cut by 3 bases, the J end by 8 bases, with 16 bases between. From germline, CDR1 is KGHSH and CDR2 LQKENI. As DNA, the CDR3 is TGTGCCAGCTCACCCGGAACAGGGACCCAGGAAAAACTGTTTTTT. It is translated as CASSPGTGTQEKLFF.

This clonotype has only a few counts. In DNA form, the CDR3 reads TGTGCCAGCAGCGTATCAGCGGGAGTAAACAATGAGCAGTTCTTC. Amino acid sequence: CASSVSAGVNNEQFF. The chain recombines TRBV9 with TRBJ2-1; TRBD2 matches at 8 bases. This CDR3 has 15 residues. Germline V gives CDR1 SGDLS, CDR2 YYNGEE. V lost 1 base and J lost 5; bases outside the gene matches: 5.

This clonotype was picked up a small number of times. CDR3 protein: CASSPSVGGLDEQFF. Here the CDR3 DNA reads TGTGCCAGCAGCCCGAGTGTGGGGGGTCTGGATGAGCAGTTCTTC. The chain combines TRBV25-1 with TRBJ2-1; TRBD2 is a possible D gene (6 bases). Between the trimmed V and J ends, which lost 6 bases and 8 bases, there was a span of 20 bases. Germline CDR1 reads MGHDK; CDR2 reads SYGVNS. The CDR3 contains 15 residues. Drawing the rest from reference TRBV25-1 and TRBJ2-1, the complete variable domain is EADIYQTPRYLVIGTGKKITLECSQTMGHDKMYWYQQDPGMELHLIHYSYGVNSTEKGDLSSESTVSRIRTEHFPLTLESARPSHTSQYLCASSPSVGGLDEQFFGPGTRLTVL.

V gene TRBV20-1 combines with J gene TRBJ1-6; the D gene is possibly TRBD1 (6 bases). The CDR3 sequence is 17 residues long. V gave up 5 bases and J gave up 0 bases, with 17 bases separating them. Germline loops: CDR1 DFQATT, CDR2 SNEGSKA (reference sequence). The CDR3 protein is CSASRQALSSYNSPLHF. Written as DNA, the CDR3 is TGCAGTGCTTCAAGACAGGCCCTGAGCTCCTATAATTCACCCCTCCACTTT.